These 17 T cell receptor beta chains came from one sample sequenced in a study of T-cell reconstitution after alpha-beta-depleted transplantation in children. Preparation of the TCRbeta library was carried out with unique molecular identifiers. MiXCR was run by TCRdb on the PCR reads, yielding one entry per CDR3 protein. The sample has hundreds of thousands of distinct CDR3 sequences, about 15% seen once. Sequences were derived from PBMCs from the stem cell graft donor, sampled from the stem cell graft. The receptors derive from a human donor who donated a stem cell graft to a child with acute myeloid leukemia.

The table lists this clonotype with a few counts. The chain is built from TRBV20-1 and TRBJ1-4; D unresolved. The CDR3 is made up of 14 amino acids. CDR1 DFQATT and CDR2 SNEGSKA come from the germline V gene (reference sequence). V was cut by 3 bases and J by 0 bases, with 8 bases left in between. CDR3 in DNA: TGCAGTGCTAGGCCTGGGACAACTAATGAAAAACTGTTTTTT. Translating gives CSARPGTTNEKLFF.

A few counts support this clonotype. The chain has TRBV9 and TRBJ2-7; D remains unclear. V lost 0 bases and J lost 6, with 13 bases in between. Germline lookup yields CDR1 SGDLS and CDR2 YYNGEE. CDR3 length equals 14 residues. The CDR3 DNA is TGTGCCAGCAGCGTAGCAGGAAGGTCCGGCGAGCAGTACTTC. Residues: CASSVAGRSGEQYF.

There are many counts of this clonotype. The chain employs TRBV20-1 and TRBJ2-7; D may be TRBD1 or TRBD2 (5 bases each). The CDR3 is made up of 13 amino acids. Trimming pared 3 bases from V and 3 bases from J, leaving 12 bases between. The germline V gene has CDR1 DFQATT and CDR2 SNEGSKA (reference sequence). The CDR3 here is CSARGRGNYEQYV. CDR3 in DNA: TGCAGTGCTAGGGGACGAGGGAACTACGAGCAGTACGTC.

The sample holds many counts of this clonotype. The genes are TRBV6-5 and TRBJ2-1; 10 bases are shared with TRBD1. The germline CDR1 and CDR2 sequences are MNHEY and SVGAGI. There are 15 residues in the CDR3. V shed 8 bases, J shed 7 bases, and the junction held 11 bases outside the gene matches. The CDR3 coding sequence is TGTGCCAGCGACAAGGACAGGGGGATAGGAAATGAGCAGTTCTTC. Its translation is CASDKDRGIGNEQFF.

This clonotype was counted only a few times. V gene TRBV5-6 combines with J gene TRBJ1-5; 7 bases are shared with TRBD1. V was clipped by 4 bases and J by 4 bases; unmatched bases: 8. CDR1 is SGHDT, CDR2 YYEEEE, per germline. The CDR3 loop spans 15 amino acids. As DNA, the CDR3 is TGTGCCAGCAGCCGCCTGGACAGGAGTAATCAGCCCCAGCATTTT. It translates to CASSRLDRSNQPQHF.

In its sample, this clonotype was seen many times. The rearrangement uses TRBV27 and TRBJ2-5; 7 bases map to TRBD2. V dropped 5 bases and J dropped 5; count of bases not matched to a gene: 5. This CDR3 has 13 residues. From germline, CDR1 is MNHEY and CDR2 SMNVEV (reference sequence). Written as DNA, the CDR3 is TGTGCCAGCAGTCAGACTAGCTTGGAGACCCAGTACTTC. Its translation: CASSQTSLETQYF.

This clonotype was detected many times. The chain uses TRBV5-1 and TRBJ2-5; the D is unclear. Germline assignment: CDR1 SGHRS and CDR2 YFSETQ. The CDR3 has 15 amino acids. The V end lost 3 bases, the J end lost 1 base, and 13 bases lay between the germline ends. In DNA, the CDR3 is TGCGCCAGCAGCTCGAATGGAATGGCCCAAGAGACCCAGTACTTC. Translating it yields CASSSNGMAQETQYF.

This clonotype was detected ten times or more. V usage is TRBV10-3 and J usage is TRBJ1-2, with 7 bases identical to TRBD1. The CDR3 is 14 amino acids. Germline V CDR1 and CDR2: ENHRY, SYGVKD. Losses at the gene ends were 6 bases for V and 5 bases for J; bases not matched to a gene: 9. CDR3 sequence reads: CAISPGQTFYGYTF. CDR3 nucleotides: TGTGCCATCAGCCCGGGACAGACCTTTTATGGCTACACCTTC.

This clonotype appeared many times. CDR3 nucleotide sequence: TGTGCCAGCAGCGTAGCCGGGGAGCTGTTTTTT. Translated, it gives CASSVAGELFF. J is TRBJ2-2 and V is TRBV9; D call uncertain. This CDR3 has 11 residues. Trimming pared 0 bases from V and 6 bases from J, leaving 0 bases between. Per the germline V gene, CDR1 is SGDLS and CDR2 is YYNGEE.

This clonotype was detected only a few times. The chain uses TRBV11-2 and TRBJ2-3, with TRBD2 identical over 7 bases. The CDR3 loop spans 15 amino acids. The J segment lost 3 bases and the V segment lost 5 bases, leaving 8 bases of the junction unmatched. Germline CDR1 and CDR2: SGHAT and FQNNGV. DNA for the CDR3: TGTGCCAGCAGCCAGGGTGGCGGGGGAACAGATACGCAGTATTTT. It codes for CASSQGGGGTDTQYF. The whole variable domain, filled in from reference TRBV11-2 and TRBJ2-3, reads EAGVAQSPRYKIIEKRQSVAFWCNPISGHATLYWYQQILGQGPKLLIQFQNNGVVDDSQLPKDRFSAERLKGVDSTLKIQPAKLEDSAVYLCASSQGGGGTDTQYFGPGTRLTVL.

At least ten counts were recorded for this clonotype. The chain couples TRBV6-6 to TRBJ1-1; no definite D call. Germline loops: CDR1 MNHNY, CDR2 SVGAGI (reference sequence). V dropped 6 bases and J dropped 1 base, with 9 bases sitting between them. The CDR3 contains 13 residues. CDR3 loop: CASSPRWNTEAFF. The DNA of the CDR3 is TGTGCCAGCAGCCCCCGGTGGAACACTGAAGCTTTCTTT.

This clonotype came up a few times. The rearrangement joins TRBV29-1 to TRBJ2-7; D may be TRBD1 (6 bases). Per the germline V gene, CDR1 is SQVTM and CDR2 is ANQGSEA. The CDR3 extends over 15 amino acids. Trimming stripped 0 bases from V and 4 bases from J, with 16 bases between. The CDR3 spells CSVEDQGSGKYEQYF. The CDR3, as DNA: TGCAGCGTTGAAGATCAGGGGAGCGGCAAGTACGAGCAGTACTTC.

This clonotype has a handful of counts. The chain carries TRBV5-4 and TRBJ2-4; D not resolved. V lost 2 bases and J 4 bases, leaving 7 bases between the germline ends. This CDR3 has 13 residues. The germline CDR1 and CDR2 sequences are SGHNT and YYREEE (reference sequence). CDR3 nucleotides: TGTGCCAGCAGCTTATCAGGAAAAAACATTCAGTACTTC. This encodes CASSLSGKNIQYF.

This clonotype occurred a few times. The chain links TRBV4-1 to TRBJ2-7; D gene unclear. V lost 0 bases to trimming and J lost 3 bases, with 9 bases between them. CDR3 length: 14 amino acids. Per germline, CDR1 MGHRA and CDR2 YSYEKL. CDR3 in amino acids: CASSQDDRYYEQYV. The CDR3 nucleotides read TGCGCCAGCAGCCAAGATGATAGGTACTACGAGCAGTACGTC.

This clonotype was recorded at least ten times. The chain recombines TRBV6-2 or TRBV6-3 with TRBJ1-5; D unresolved. Germline CDR1 MNHEY, CDR2 SVGEGT. This CDR3 is 15 amino acids long. The V and J ends lost 0 bases and 0 bases respectively, with 6 bases between them. This CDR3 reads CASSYSFHSNQPQHF. CDR3 coding DNA: TGTGCCAGCAGTTACTCGTTTCATAGCAATCAGCCCCAGCATTTT.

This clonotype has only a few counts. The chain has TRBV20-1 and TRBJ2-6, with D uncertain. V was pared by 0 bases and J by 0 bases, with 15 bases between. Germline loops: CDR1 DFQATT, CDR2 SNEGSKA (reference sequence). CDR3 length equals 18 residues. The CDR3 DNA is TGCAGTGCTAGAGATGGGCAGGATATCTTCTCTGGGGCCAACGTCCTGACTTTC. Residues: CSARDGQDIFSGANVLTF.

This clonotype came up a few times. The chain employs TRBV7-9 and TRBJ1-2; D possibly corresponds to TRBD1 (5 bases). Trimming stripped 5 bases from V and 5 bases from J, with 12 bases between. There are 13 residues in the CDR3. The germline V gene has CDR1 SEHNR and CDR2 FQNEAQ (reference sequence). The CDR3 DNA is TGTGCCAGCAGCCACGACAGCAGTTATGGCTACACCTTC. Translation gives CASSHDSSYGYTF.